The rows below give T cell receptor beta chains drawn from one sample of a study of a mutant IDH1 vaccine in newly diagnosed glioma. Assay used: immunoSEQ multiplex PCR; TCRdb lists only in-frame clones, some missing. The sample contains tens of thousands of clones, 75% to 85% of which appear only once. Their antigens are not known. The starting material was PBMCs, obtained from a glioma patient whose treatment included an IDH1 peptide vaccine. These receptors were obtained from a man in his forties with glioma. The CDR3 runs from the conserved cysteine through the conserved F or W. The size entry is marked missing in some rows and otherwise reads once, few, many or a size class.

CDR3: CASSQGRVGQGRVEAFF
V: TRBV4-1
size: -
J: TRBJ1-1

CDR3: CASSFQTGWLLEQYF
V: TRBV28
size: -
J: TRBJ2-7

CDR3: CASSQKTGGNTEAFF
V: TRBV4-2
size: -
J: TRBJ1-1

CDR3: CASSTAGTSTSWQYF
V: TRBV5-1
size: -
J: TRBJ2-7

CDR3: CASNHFRGGNEKLFF
V: TRBV2
size: -
J: TRBJ1-4

CDR3: CASSPRQGVENEQFF
V: TRBV18
size: -
J: TRBJ2-1

CDR3: CASSVVLAGTSYNEQFF
V: TRBV9
size: few
J: TRBJ2-1

CDR3: CASSLQGVYGYTF
V: TRBV7-8
size: -
J: TRBJ1-2

CDR3: CASGSDRGYQETQYF
V: TRBV12-5
size: -
J: TRBJ2-5

CDR3: CSVDVNGRHTF
V: TRBV29-1
size: -
J: TRBJ1-2

CDR3: CASSGGQGNTEAFF
V: TRBV5-1
size: -
J: TRBJ1-1

CDR3: CASTGQTYEQYF
V: TRBV7-9
size: -
J: TRBJ2-7

CDR3: CASSRDGLGGEAFF
V: TRBV11-3
size: -
J: TRBJ1-1

CDR3: CSVELGRYEQYF
V: TRBV29-1
size: -
J: TRBJ2-7

CDR3: CASSDLTAAKNIQYF
V: TRBV19
size: -
J: TRBJ2-4

CDR3: CASSLDVAGNTQYF
V: TRBV7-9
size: -
J: TRBJ2-3

CDR3: CASSRPGQGAGNTIYF
V: TRBV9
size: -
J: TRBJ1-3

CDR3: CASSFKRNDYEQYF
V: TRBV5-4
size: -
J: TRBJ2-7

CDR3: CASSHEGAGANVLTF
V: TRBV11-1
size: -
J: TRBJ2-6

CDR3: CASSLGTARTDTQYF
V: TRBV7-3
size: -
J: TRBJ2-3

CDR3: CASSLTQVGEQYF
V: TRBV7-9
size: -
J: TRBJ2-7

CDR3: CAISGEGQGARFGELFF
V: TRBV10-3
size: -
J: TRBJ2-2

CDR3: CASSLPPTGRNTEAFF
V: TRBV7-2
size: few
J: TRBJ1-1

CDR3: CASSRGLEETQYF
V: TRBV7-2
size: -
J: TRBJ2-5

CDR3: CASSNRVGNTIYF
V: TRBV28
size: once
J: TRBJ1-3

CDR3: CASSLMGSGNQPQHF
V: TRBV5-4
size: -
J: TRBJ1-5

CDR3: CASSLGGGGAIETQYF
V: TRBV11-2
size: -
J: TRBJ2-5

CDR3: CASRGQGRSPLHF
V: TRBV9
size: -
J: TRBJ1-6

CDR3: CASSRDRNNEQFF
V: TRBV6-6
size: -
J: TRBJ2-1

CDR3: CASSGGTPNSPLHF
V: TRBV2
size: -
J: TRBJ1-6

CDR3: CASARDRVPYEQYF
V: TRBV25-1
size: -
J: TRBJ2-7

CDR3: CACSTGASSYEQYF
V: TRBV30
size: few
J: TRBJ2-7

CDR3: CASSSYGKGNQPQHF
V: TRBV5-8
size: once
J: TRBJ1-5

CDR3: CASRRTSSNQPQHF
V: TRBV6-1
size: -
J: TRBJ1-5

CDR3: CAISETNTGELFF
V: TRBV10-3
size: -
J: TRBJ2-2

CDR3: CAWTADFRSYEQYF
V: TRBV30
size: -
J: TRBJ2-7

CDR3: CASSPPSGRSLNEKLFF
V: TRBV18
size: -
J: TRBJ1-4